This entry concerns a single T cell receptor beta chain. These data come from a study of blood T cell repertoires in COVID-19. The wider study: Acute and convalescent COVID-19 samples came from the United States, Italy and Spain. The cDNA or gDNA used as material had been derived from T cells, B-cell-depleted T cells, or PBMCs.

Per the original data handling: Counts of nucleated cells, estimated from reference gene primer amplification, were obtained. Data came from immunoSEQ multiplex PCR; TCRdb stores just in-frame clones and leaves some out. V and J calls and clone size come straight from that table; D and trimming were deduced from the DNA. The sample holds more than 200,000 clones, 88% seen once. Germline V lookup: CDR1 SGHNT, CDR2 YENEEA. The CDR3 runs 16 residues. V shed 1 base and J shed 0 bases, with 11 bases lying between them. The receptor was isolated from a woman aged 60-75 years with acute or convalescent COVID-19. Sequencing was performed on peripheral blood. J is TRBJ2-3 and V is TRBV11-3; the D gene is possibly TRBD2 (5 bases). The CDR3 DNA reads TGTGCCAGCAGCTTAGGGGTTAGCGCTAGCACAGATACGCAGTATTTT. This translates into CASSLGVSASTDTQYF.